The 17 T cell receptor beta chains listed next were all sequenced from one sample in a study of blood T cell repertoires in COVID-19. Assay used: immunoSEQ multiplex PCR; TCRdb lists only in-frame clones, some missing. The sample includes 200,000 to 300,000 clones, 86% of them seen just once. Source material: PBMCs or T cells enriched from blood (not recorded which). The receptor source for this set is a young woman who had recovered from COVID-19.

The J gene is TRBJ2-1, the V gene TRBV7-2; tentative D call: TRBD2 (6 bases). The CDR3 spans 14 residues. Germline V CDR1 and CDR2: SGHTA, FQGNSA. V lost 3 bases and J lost 12, with 18 bases in between. The CDR3 spells CASSFNPPPEGQFF. The CDR3 coding sequence is TGTGCCAGCAGCTTTAATCCCCCCCCGGAGGGGCAGTTCTTC.

This chain uses TRBV5-1 with TRBJ1-2; maybe TRBD1 (5 bases). CDR1 SGHRS and CDR2 YFSETQ come from the germline V gene. The V end lost 0 bases, the J end lost 0 bases, and 12 bases lay between the germline ends. CDR3 length: 16 amino acids. The CDR3 DNA sequence: TGCGCCAGCAGCTTGGCCCCGACGACAGCTAACTATGGCTACACCTTC. This codes for CASSLAPTTANYGYTF.

This clone was observed a single time. V and J are TRBV25-1 and TRBJ1-1; D unresolved. Germline CDR1 and CDR2: MGHDK and SYGVNS. CDR3 length: 12 residues. The V end was cut by 1 base, the J end by 4 bases, with 4 bases between. The CDR3 loop reads CASSESGTEAFF. The CDR3 region has the DNA TGTGCCAGCAGTGAATCGGGCACTGAAGCTTTCTTT.

The chain uses TRBV27 and TRBJ1-3; TRBD1 is a possible D gene (5 bases). Trimming took 6 bases from V and 2 from J, leaving 11 bases between them. The CDR3 is made up of 14 amino acids. Germline assignment: CDR1 MNHEY and CDR2 SMNVEV (reference sequence). CDR3 residues: CASSDSGTGNTIYF. For the CDR3, the DNA is TGTGCCAGCAGCGACTCAGGGACTGGAAACACCATATATTTT.

This clone has a handful of counts. V is TRBV7-9 and J is TRBJ2-7, with TRBD2 as a possible D gene (6 bases). Per germline, CDR1 SEHNR and CDR2 FQNEAQ (reference sequence). The CDR3 covers 17 residues. The V and J ends lost 3 bases and 3 bases respectively, with 21 bases between them. The CDR3 DNA reads TGTGCCAGCAGCTTTCTAGAAAGCGCGGGGTTACGCTACGAGCAGTACTTC. Translation: CASSFLESAGLRYEQYF.

The chain employs TRBV3-1 (or the pseudogene TRBV3-2) and TRBJ2-1; TRBD2 agrees at 10 bases. The CDR3 covers 16 residues. Germline V lookup: CDR1 LGHDT, CDR2 YNNKEL (reference sequence). Trimming took 3 bases from V and 10 from J; bases not matched to a gene: 12. CDR3 nucleotides: TGTGCCAGCAGCCATGAACTAGCGGGGCACAAAGGGGAGCAGTTCTTC. It yields the protein CASSHELAGHKGEQFF.

The chain employs TRBV24-1 and TRBJ2-3, with 10 nucleotides matching TRBD1. Germline V gives CDR1 KGHDR, CDR2 SFDVKD. Trimming removed 7 bases from V and 6 bases from J; junction bases left unmatched: 18. This CDR3 contains 18 residues. The DNA of the CDR3 is TGTGCCACCAGCGGACCGCCCTCGGGGGACAGGGGTGAGGATACGCAGTATTTT. Protein sequence: CATSGPPSGDRGEDTQYF.

The chain is built from TRBV19 and TRBJ2-1, with TRBD1 as a possible D gene (6 bases). Germline CDR1 reads LNHDA; CDR2 reads SQIVND (reference sequence). V lost 9 bases and J 7 bases, leaving 22 bases between the germline ends. The CDR3 has 15 residues. This CDR3 is CASSNRAGKGNEQFF. CDR3 nucleotides: TGTGCCAGCTCAAACAGGGCTGGAAAGGGTAATGAGCAGTTCTTC. Based on the CDR3 plus reference TRBV19 and TRBJ2-1, the full variable domain is DGGITQSPKYLFRKEGQNVTLSCEQNLNHDAMYWYRQDPGQGLRLIYYSQIVNDFQKGDIAEGYSVSREKKESFPLTVTSAQKNPTAFYLCASSNRAGKGNEQFFGPGTRLTVL.

This chain links TRBV4-3 with TRBJ2-7; D is uncertain. Trimming pared 0 bases from V and 5 bases from J, leaving 11 bases between. Germline CDR1 and CDR2: LGHNA and YSLEER. CDR3 length: 14 residues. Here the CDR3 DNA reads TGCGCCAGCAGCCAAGATCATTATAGTGACGAGCAGTACTTC. It codes for CASSQDHYSDEQYF.

The chain is built from TRBV7-3 and TRBJ2-7, with 10 bases matching TRBD1. With 5 bases clipped from V and 2 bases from J, the junction kept 6 bases outside the gene matches. The CDR3 length is 15 residues. The germline V gene has CDR1 SGHTA and CDR2 FQGTGA. DNA for the CDR3: TGTGCCAGCAGCCTAGGGACAGGGGCGACCTACGAGCAGTACTTC. The encoded protein is CASSLGTGATYEQYF. Complete variable domain (other parts from reference TRBV7-3 and TRBJ2-7): GAGVSQTPSNKVTEKGKYVELRCDPISGHTALYWYRQSLGQGPEFLIYFQGTGAADDSGLPNDRFFAVRPEGSVSTLKIQRTERGDSAVYLCASSLGTGATYEQYFGPGTRLTVT.

The V gene is TRBV7-9, the J gene TRBJ2-3; TRBD2 matches at 8 bases. The CDR3 sequence is 17 residues long. The J segment lost 2 bases and the V segment lost 8 bases, leaving 15 bases of the junction unmatched. Germline CDR1 and CDR2: SEHNR and FQNEAQ (reference sequence). The CDR3 nucleotides read TGTGCCAGCGGTCTCCCCACAAGCGGGAGTTACACAGATACGCAGTATTTT. As protein: CASGLPTSGSYTDTQYF.

This clone has more than one count but fewer than ten. The V and J genes are TRBV19 and TRBJ1-1, with TRBD1 matching 10 bases. V was clipped by 4 bases and J by 3 bases; unmatched bases: 8. Germline V gives CDR1 LNHDA, CDR2 SQIVND (reference sequence). This CDR3 is 16 amino acids long. The CDR3: CASSRPTGGADTEAFF. In DNA form, the CDR3 reads TGTGCCAGTAGTAGGCCGACAGGGGGCGCGGACACTGAAGCTTTCTTT.

The CDR3 coding sequence is TGCAGTGCTAGTCCGGCGGTGAGGGCCCAGTACTTC. Translation: CSASPAVRAQYF. The chain joins TRBV20-1 to TRBJ2-5; D may be TRBD2 (5 bases). The CDR3 has 12 amino acids. Trimming took off 3 bases at V and 9 bases at J, with 14 bases between the two ends. Germline V gives CDR1 DFQATT, CDR2 SNEGSKA (reference sequence).

This rearrangement joins TRBV5-6 to TRBJ1-2; D is perhaps TRBD1 (6 bases). From germline, CDR1 is SGHDT and CDR2 YYEEEE. The CDR3 extends over 17 amino acids. V was pared by 1 base and J by 4 bases, with 20 bases between. The CDR3 DNA reads as TGTGCCAGCAGCTTGATCCGACAGGCTCTCCTCATCTATGGCTACACCTTC. Residues: CASSLIRQALLIYGYTF.

The chain is built from TRBV5-1 and TRBJ1-1, with D perhaps TRBD1 (6 bases). V was pared by 3 bases and J by 1 base, with 10 bases between. Germline V gene lookup returns CDR1 SGHRS and CDR2 YFSETQ. The CDR3 consists of 14 residues. The CDR3 loop reads CASSWRTENTEAFF. CDR3 bases: TGCGCCAGCAGCTGGAGGACAGAGAACACTGAAGCTTTCTTT.

The chain joins TRBV11-3 to TRBJ1-1; 7 bases agree with TRBD1. The trim removed 5 bases at V and 0 bases at J, leaving 6 bases unmatched. Per the germline V gene, CDR1 is SGHNT and CDR2 is YENEEA. The CDR3 runs to 15 residues. CDR3 protein: CASSTWDSLNTEAFF. In DNA, the CDR3 is TGTGCCAGCAGCACATGGGACAGCTTGAACACTGAAGCTTTCTTT.

This sequence joins TRBV9 and TRBJ2-3; 8 positions agree with TRBD2. CDR1 SGDLS and CDR2 YYNGEE come from the germline V gene. The length of the CDR3 is 16 residues. The V gene end was trimmed by 0 bases and the J gene end by 9 bases; junction bases not matched to a gene: 12. CDR3 residues: CASSVEDGGALGTQYF. The CDR3, as DNA: TGTGCCAGCAGCGTAGAAGACGGGGGGGCATTGGGGACGCAGTATTTT.